The source of this TCR beta chain is a study of cytomegalovirus exposure and HLA in healthy donors. As for the study in general: The same platform used for the 500 to 850 first-cohort repertoires was also used for the 95 to 150 validation repertoires, as a later analysis reported.

Germline V gives CDR1 MNHNY, CDR2 SVGAGI (reference sequence). CDR3 length: 14 amino acids. Trimming left V 6 bases short and J 6 bases short, with 17 bases between. General observations from the study: Testing in vitro showed a few CMV-associated chains specific for CMV antigens. Cytomegalovirus association was listed for roughly 160 TCR beta chains.

The method was immunoSEQ multiplex PCR; TCRdb's version includes in-frame clones alone and lacks a portion of them. The sample gives roughly 77,000 clones, over 85% of which show up once; approximately 0.73% is in the top ten. About this clone: Antigen specificity is unknown.

A roughly 120-subject validation cohort, separate from the approximately 610-subject first cohort, supplied the donors. Specimen: PBMCs. The chain is built from TRBV6-6 and TRBJ1-2; tentative D call: TRBD1 (6 bases). The source of this sequence is a woman between 18 and 30 years old in good health and CMV-seronegative. For the CDR3, the DNA is TGTGCCAGCAGCCTTCGGACAGCCTGGGATGGCTACACCTTC. Amino acid sequence: CASSLRTAWDGYTF.